This TCR beta chain was documented in a study of T-cell memory formation after mild COVID-19. Study-wide context: TCR clusters were mostly donor specific.

5'RACE with constant-segment primers yielded barcoded, UMI-tagged TCR alpha and TCR beta cDNA libraries. One entry per CDR3 protein results from TCRdb running MiXCR on the 5' RACE reads. This table holds 300,000 to 400,000 distinct CDR3 sequences, 12% to 15% found once. Remarks on this clonotype: Its antigen is as yet unknown.

Study-level results: Mostly located in CM and EM were contracting CD4+ clones, with contracting CD8+ clones located in EMRA. The appearance of some responding clones in pre-infection memory suggested that cross-reactive memory joined.

This CDR3 spans 18 amino acids. The V gene's germline CDR1 is MGHDK and CDR2 SYGVNS. J was trimmed by 1 base and V by 1 base; bases with no gene match: 7. This TCR was sampled from a man aged 18 to 30 who had mild COVID-19 (a few samples of this study predate the infection). Cell type and time point are not known. The J gene is TRBJ1-1, the V gene TRBV25-1; 12 positions agree with TRBD1. Sequencing used PBMCs or a T cell subset sorted from them (not recorded which). CDR3 in DNA: TGTGCCAGCAGTGAATTTGGGGGGACAGGGGGCTGGAACACTGAAGCTTTCTTT. Translated, it gives CASSEFGGTGGWNTEAFF.